This T cell receptor beta chain appears in the sequencing data of a study of CD8+CD57+ T cells in acquired aplastic anemia. Study-wide points: Patients and healthy controls showed no significant CD8+ Simpson's diversity difference.

Patients picked for sequencing had shown CD8+CD57+ cell expansion detected by flow cytometry. Genomic DNA served as template for TCR beta VDJ and CDR3 profiling. TCRdb reprocessed the reads via MiXCR and lists one record per CDR3 protein. The sample lists some 160,000 distinct CDR3 sequences, around half seen once, with roughly 3.2% in the top ten. This clonotype has only one observation. The antigen is unknown. This CDR3 is 16 amino acids long. V was shortened by 3 bases and J by 0 bases, with 14 bases between the two germline ends. Germline V gene lookup returns CDR1 PRHDT and CDR2 FYEKMQ (reference sequence).

Sequencing input: sorted CD4+, CD8+, or CD8+CD57+ T cells (not recorded which) from PBMCs. This chain joins TRBV13 and TRBJ1-2; weak D call: TRBD1 (6 bases). This TCR derives from a human donor with aplastic anemia. The CDR3: CASSLEGGLSNYGYTF. The DNA for the CDR3 is TGTGCCAGCAGCTTGGAAGGGGGGCTGTCTAACTATGGCTACACCTTC.